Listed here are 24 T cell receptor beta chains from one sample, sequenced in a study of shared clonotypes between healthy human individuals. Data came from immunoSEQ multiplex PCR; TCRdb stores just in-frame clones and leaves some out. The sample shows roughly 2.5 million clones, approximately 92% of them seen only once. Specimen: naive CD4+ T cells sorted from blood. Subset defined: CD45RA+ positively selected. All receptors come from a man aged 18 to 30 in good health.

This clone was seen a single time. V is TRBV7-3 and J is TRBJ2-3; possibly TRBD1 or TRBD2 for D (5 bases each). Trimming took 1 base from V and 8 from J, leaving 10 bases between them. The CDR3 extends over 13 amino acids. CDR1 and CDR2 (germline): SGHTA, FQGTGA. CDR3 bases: TGTGCCAGCAGCTTAAACGGGGCTGGTACGCAGTATTTT. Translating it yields CASSLNGAGTQYF.

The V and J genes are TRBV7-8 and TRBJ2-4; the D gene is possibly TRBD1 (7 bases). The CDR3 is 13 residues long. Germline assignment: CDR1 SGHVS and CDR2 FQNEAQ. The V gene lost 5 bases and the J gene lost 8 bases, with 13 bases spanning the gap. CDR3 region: CASSQDRRDIQYF. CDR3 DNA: TGTGCCAGCAGCCAGGACAGGAGGGACATTCAGTACTTC.

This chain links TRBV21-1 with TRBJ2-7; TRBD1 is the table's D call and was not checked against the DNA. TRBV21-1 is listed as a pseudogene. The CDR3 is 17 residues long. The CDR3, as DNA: TGTGCCAGCAGCAAATTGGCGGACACTCGTTTCCCCTACGAGCAGTACTTC. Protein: CASSKLADTRFPYEQYF.

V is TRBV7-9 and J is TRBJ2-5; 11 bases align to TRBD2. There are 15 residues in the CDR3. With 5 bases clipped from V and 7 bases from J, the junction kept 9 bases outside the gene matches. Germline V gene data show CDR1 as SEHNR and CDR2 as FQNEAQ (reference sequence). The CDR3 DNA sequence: TGTGCCAGCAGCCAGGGGACTAGCGGTACAGGGACCCAGTACTTC. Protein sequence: CASSQGTSGTGTQYF.

DNA for the CDR3: TGTGCCAGCAGTGACAGGGCAGGGGTCTATGGCTACACCTTC. Translation gives CASSDRAGVYGYTF. The chain couples TRBV2 to TRBJ1-2; D perhaps matches TRBD1 (6 bases). CDR1 is SNHLY and CDR2 is FYNNEI in the germline V gene. This CDR3 is built from 14 residues. The V and J ends lost 3 bases and 4 bases respectively, with 12 bases between them.

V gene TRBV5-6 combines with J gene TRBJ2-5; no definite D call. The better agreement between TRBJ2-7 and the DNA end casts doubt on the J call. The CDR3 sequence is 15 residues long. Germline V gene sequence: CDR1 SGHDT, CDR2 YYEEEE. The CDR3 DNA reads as TGTGCCAGCAGGTTAGGGCCTCTCACATCCTACGAGCAGTACTTC. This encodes CASRLGPLTSYEQYF.

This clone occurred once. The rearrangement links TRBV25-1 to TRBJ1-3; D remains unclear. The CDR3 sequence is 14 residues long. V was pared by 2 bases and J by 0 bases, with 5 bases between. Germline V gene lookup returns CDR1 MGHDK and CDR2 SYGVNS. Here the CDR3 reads CASSELGSGNTIYF. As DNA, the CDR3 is TGTGCCAGCAGTGAACTTGGCTCTGGAAACACCATATATTTT. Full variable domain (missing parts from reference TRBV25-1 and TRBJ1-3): EADIYQTPRYLVIGTGKKITLECSQTMGHDKMYWYQQDPGMELHLIHYSYGVNSTEKGDLSSESTVSRIRTEHFPLTLESARPSHTSQYLCASSELGSGNTIYFGEGSWLTVV.

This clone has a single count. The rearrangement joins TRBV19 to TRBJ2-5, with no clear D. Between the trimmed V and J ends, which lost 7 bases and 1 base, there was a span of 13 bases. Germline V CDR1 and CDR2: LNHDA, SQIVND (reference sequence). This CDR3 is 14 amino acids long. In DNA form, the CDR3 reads TGTGCCAGTACCACAACTTGGTCCCAAGAGACCCAGTACTTC. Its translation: CASTTTWSQETQYF.

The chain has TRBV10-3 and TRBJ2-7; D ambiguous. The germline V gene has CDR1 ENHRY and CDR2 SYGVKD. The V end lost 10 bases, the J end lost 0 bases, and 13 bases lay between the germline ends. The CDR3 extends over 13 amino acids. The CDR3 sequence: CATVDRSSYEQYF. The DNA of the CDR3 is TGTGCCACCGTGGATCGAAGCTCCTACGAGCAGTACTTC.

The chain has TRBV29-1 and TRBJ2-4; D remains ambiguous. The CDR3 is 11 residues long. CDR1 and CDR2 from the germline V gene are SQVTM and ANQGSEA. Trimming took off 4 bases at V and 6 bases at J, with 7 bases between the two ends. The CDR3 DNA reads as TGCAGCGTTGCGAAGCCAAACATTCAGTACTTC. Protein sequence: CSVAKPNIQYF.

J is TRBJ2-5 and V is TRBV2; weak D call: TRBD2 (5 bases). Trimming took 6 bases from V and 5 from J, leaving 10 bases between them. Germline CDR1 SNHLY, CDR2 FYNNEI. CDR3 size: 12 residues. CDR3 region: CASRQSGETQYF. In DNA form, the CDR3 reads TGTGCCAGCAGGCAATCGGGGGAGACCCAGTACTTC.

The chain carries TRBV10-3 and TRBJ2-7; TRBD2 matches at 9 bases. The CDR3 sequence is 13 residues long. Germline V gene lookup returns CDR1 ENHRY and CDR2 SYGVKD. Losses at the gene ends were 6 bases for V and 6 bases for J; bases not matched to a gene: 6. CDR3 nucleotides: TGTGCCATCAGGGCGGGAGGGCCGAGCGAGCAGTACTTC. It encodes CAIRAGGPSEQYF.

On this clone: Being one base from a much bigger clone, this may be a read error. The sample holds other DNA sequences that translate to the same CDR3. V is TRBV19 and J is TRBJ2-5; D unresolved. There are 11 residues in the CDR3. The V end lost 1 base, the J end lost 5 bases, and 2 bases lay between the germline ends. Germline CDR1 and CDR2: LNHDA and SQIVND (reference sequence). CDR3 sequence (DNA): TGTGCCAGTAGTATAGCGGAGACCCAGTACTTC. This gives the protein CASSIAETQYF.

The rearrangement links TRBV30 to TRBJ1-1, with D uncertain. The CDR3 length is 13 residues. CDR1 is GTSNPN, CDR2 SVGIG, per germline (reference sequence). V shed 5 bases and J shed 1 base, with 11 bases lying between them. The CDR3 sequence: CAWLWRPNTEAFF. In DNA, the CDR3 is TGTGCCTGGCTATGGAGACCGAACACTGAAGCTTTCTTT.

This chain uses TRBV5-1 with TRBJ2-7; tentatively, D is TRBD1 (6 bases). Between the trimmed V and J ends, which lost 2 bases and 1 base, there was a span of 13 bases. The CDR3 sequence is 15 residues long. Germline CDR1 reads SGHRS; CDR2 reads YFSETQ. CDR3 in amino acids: CASSLFATGSYEQYF. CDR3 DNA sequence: TGCGCCAGCAGCTTATTTGCAACAGGGTCCTACGAGCAGTACTTC.

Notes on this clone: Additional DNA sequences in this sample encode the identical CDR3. The CDR3 DNA reads TGTGCCTGGAGTGTACAGAGGGATACGCAGTATTTT. Amino acids: CAWSVQRDTQYF. The chain links TRBV30 to TRBJ2-3; D is uncertain. Trimming took 0 bases from V and 6 from J, leaving 7 bases between them. This CDR3 region has 12 residues. In germline, CDR1 is GTSNPN, CDR2 SVGIG (reference sequence).

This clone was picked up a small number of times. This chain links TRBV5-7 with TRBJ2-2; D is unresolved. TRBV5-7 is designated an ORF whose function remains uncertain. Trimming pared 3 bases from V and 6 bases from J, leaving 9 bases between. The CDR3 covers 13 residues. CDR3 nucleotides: TGTGCCAGCAGCTCAACTTGCGCCGGGGAGCTGTTTTTT. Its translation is CASSSTCAGELFF.

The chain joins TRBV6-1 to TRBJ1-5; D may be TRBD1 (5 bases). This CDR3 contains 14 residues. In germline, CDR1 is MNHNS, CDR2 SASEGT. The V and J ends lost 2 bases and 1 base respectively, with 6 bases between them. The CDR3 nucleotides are TGTGCCAGCAGTGAACGGGACAGCAATCAGCCCCAGCATTTT. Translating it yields CASSERDSNQPQHF.

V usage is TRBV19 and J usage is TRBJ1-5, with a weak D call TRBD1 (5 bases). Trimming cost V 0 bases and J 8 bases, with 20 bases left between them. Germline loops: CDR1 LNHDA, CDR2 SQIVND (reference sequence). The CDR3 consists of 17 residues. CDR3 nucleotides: TGTGCCAGTAGTATAGATAAGGGGACCGTAACAAGGGAGCCCCAGCATTTT. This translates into CASSIDKGTVTREPQHF.

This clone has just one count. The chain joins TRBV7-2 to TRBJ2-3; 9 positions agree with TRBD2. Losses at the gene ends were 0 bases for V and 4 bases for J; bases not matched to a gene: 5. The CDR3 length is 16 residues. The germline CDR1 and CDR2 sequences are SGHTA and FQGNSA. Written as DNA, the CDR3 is TGTGCCAGCAGCTTAGCTAGCGGGAGACGTGCAGATACGCAGTATTTT. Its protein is CASSLASGRRADTQYF. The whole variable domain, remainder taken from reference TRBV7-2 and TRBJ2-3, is GAGVSQSPSNKVTEKGKDVELRCDPISGHTALYWYRQSLGQGLEFLIYFQGNSAPDKSGLPSDRFSAERTGGSVSTLTIQRTQQEDSAVYLCASSLASGRRADTQYFGPGTRLTVL.

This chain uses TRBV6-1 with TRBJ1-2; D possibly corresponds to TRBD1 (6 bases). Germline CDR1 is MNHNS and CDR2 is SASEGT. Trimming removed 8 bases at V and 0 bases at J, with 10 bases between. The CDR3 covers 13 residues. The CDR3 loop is CASRDKTNYGYTF. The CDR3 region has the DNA TGTGCCAGCCGGGACAAAACTAACTATGGCTACACCTTC.

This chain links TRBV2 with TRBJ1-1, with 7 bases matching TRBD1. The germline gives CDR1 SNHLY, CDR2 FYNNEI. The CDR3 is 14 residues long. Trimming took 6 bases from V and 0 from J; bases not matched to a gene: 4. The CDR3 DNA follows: TGTGCCAGCAGGGAGACAGGGTTGAACACTGAAGCTTTCTTT. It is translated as CASRETGLNTEAFF.

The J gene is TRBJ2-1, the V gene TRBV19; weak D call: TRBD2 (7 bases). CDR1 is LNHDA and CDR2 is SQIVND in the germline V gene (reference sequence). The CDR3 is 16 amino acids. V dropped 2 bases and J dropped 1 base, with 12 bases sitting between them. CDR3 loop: CASSIPGGPSYNEQFF. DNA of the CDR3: TGTGCCAGTAGTATACCGGGGGGCCCTTCCTACAATGAGCAGTTCTTC. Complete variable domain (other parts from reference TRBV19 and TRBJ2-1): DGGITQSPKYLFRKEGQNVTLSCEQNLNHDAMYWYRQDPGQGLRLIYYSQIVNDFQKGDIAEGYSVSREKKESFPLTVTSAQKNPTAFYLCASSIPGGPSYNEQFFGPGTRLTVL.

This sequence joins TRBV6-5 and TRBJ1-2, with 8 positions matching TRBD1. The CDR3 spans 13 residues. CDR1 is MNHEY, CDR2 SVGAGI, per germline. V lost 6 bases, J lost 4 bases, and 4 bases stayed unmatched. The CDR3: CASRRTGLYGYTF. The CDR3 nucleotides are TGTGCCAGCAGAAGGACAGGGCTCTATGGCTACACCTTC.